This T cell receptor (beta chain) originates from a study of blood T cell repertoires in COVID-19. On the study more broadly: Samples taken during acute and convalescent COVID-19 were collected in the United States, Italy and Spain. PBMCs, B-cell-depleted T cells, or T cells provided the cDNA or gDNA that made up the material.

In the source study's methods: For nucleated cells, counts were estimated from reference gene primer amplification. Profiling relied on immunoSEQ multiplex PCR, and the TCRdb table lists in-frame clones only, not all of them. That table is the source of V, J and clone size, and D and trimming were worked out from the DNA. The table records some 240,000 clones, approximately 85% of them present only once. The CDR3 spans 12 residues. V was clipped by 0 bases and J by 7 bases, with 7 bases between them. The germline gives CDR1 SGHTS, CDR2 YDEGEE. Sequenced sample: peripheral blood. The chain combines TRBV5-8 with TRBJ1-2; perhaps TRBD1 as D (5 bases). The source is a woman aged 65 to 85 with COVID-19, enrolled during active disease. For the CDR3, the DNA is TGTGCCAGCAGCTTGGGACAGCTTGGCTACACCTTC. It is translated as CASSLGQLGYTF.